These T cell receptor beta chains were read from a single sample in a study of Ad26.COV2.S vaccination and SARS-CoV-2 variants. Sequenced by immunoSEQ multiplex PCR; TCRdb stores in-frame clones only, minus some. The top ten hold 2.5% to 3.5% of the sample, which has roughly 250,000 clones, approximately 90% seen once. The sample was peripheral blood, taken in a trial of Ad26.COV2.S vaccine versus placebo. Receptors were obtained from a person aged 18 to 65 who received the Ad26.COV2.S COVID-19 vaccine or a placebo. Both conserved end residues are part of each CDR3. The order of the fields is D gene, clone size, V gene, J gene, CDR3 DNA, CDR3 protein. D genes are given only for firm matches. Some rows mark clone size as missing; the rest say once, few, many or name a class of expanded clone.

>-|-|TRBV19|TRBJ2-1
TGTGCCAGTAGCTCAGGGATTCGGTCCTCCTACAATGAGCAGTTCTTC
CASSSGIRSSYNEQFF
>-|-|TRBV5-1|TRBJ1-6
TGCGCCAGCAGCTTTTTCGCGGGGCGCGGTTCACCCCTCCACTTT
CASSFFAGRGSPLHF
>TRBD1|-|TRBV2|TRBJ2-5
TGTGCCAGCAGTCCGGGGGCAGGGGGCTATCAAGAGACCCAGTACTTC
CASSPGAGGYQETQYF
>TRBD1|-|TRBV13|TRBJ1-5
TGTGCCAGCAGCTCTCAGGGGGATCAGCCCCAGCATTTT
CASSSQGDQPQHF
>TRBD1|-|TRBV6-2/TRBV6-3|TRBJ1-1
TGTGCCAGCAGTTACTATGCAGGGGGAAGGGGTGAAGCTTTCTTT
CASSYYAGGRGEAFF
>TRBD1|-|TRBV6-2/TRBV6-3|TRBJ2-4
TGTGCCAGCAGCCCCGCGGGACAGGGGGCGAAAAACATTCAGTACTTC
CASSPAGQGAKNIQYF
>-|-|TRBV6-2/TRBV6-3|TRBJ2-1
TGTGCCAGCAGCCAATTCAAGGGCAGGGAGAATGAGCAGTTCTTC
CASSQFKGRENEQFF
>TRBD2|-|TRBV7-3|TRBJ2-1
TGTGCCAGCAGCTTTCTCCCCCCTAGCGGCCGGGGCTACAATGAGCAGTTCTTC
CASSFLPPSGRGYNEQFF
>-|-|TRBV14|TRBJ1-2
TGTGCCAGCAGCCCCTTCCACCGGGGATCGGGCTATGGCTACACCTTC
CASSPFHRGSGYGYTF
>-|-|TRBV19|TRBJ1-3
TGTGCCAGTAGTACAAGGGTCGGAGGAAACACCATATATTTT
CASSTRVGGNTIYF
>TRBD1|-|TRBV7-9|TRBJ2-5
TGTGCCAGCAGCACCTTAGGGACAGGTCTAGAGACCCAGTACTTC
CASSTLGTGLETQYF
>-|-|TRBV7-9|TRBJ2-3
TGTGCCAGCAGCGGACTCTTTAGCACAGATACGCAGTATTTT
CASSGLFSTDTQYF
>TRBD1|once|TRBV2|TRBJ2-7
TGTGCCAGCAGTGAAGCAAGTACACAGGGGTACGAGCAGTACTTC
CASSEASTQGYEQYF
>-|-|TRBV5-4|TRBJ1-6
TGTGCCAGCAACATACAGGGTGGGAATTCACCCCTCCACTTT
CASNIQGGNSPLHF
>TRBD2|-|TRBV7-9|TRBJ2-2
TGTGCCAGCAGCTTTGGACTAGCGACTAACACCGGGGAGCTGTTTTTT
CASSFGLATNTGELFF
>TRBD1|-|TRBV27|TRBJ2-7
TGTGCCAGCAGTTTATCGAAGCGGACAGGCAAAGCCTACGAGCAGTACTTC
CASSLSKRTGKAYEQYF
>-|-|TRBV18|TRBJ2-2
TGTGCCAGCTCACAAGTCGAAAGGACCGGGGAGCTGTTTTTT
CASSQVERTGELFF
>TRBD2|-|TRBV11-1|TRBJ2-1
TGTGCCAGCAGCCCCGGGACTAGCGGGAGGTCGGGTGAGCAGTTCTTC
CASSPGTSGRSGEQFF
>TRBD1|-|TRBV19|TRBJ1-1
TGTGCCAGTAGTTTAACAGGGGGCACTGAAGCTTTCTTT
CASSLTGGTEAFF
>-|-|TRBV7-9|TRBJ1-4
TGTGCCAGCAGCCCTGGACAGCTTCTTGCCTATGAAAAACTGTTTTTT
CASSPGQLLAYEKLFF
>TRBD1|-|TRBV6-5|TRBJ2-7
TGTGCCAGCAGTCGACAGGGGAGCTACGAGCAGTACTTC
CASSRQGSYEQYF
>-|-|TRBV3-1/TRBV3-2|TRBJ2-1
TGTGCCAGCAGCCAAATCGTTCCAGGTGGGCAGTTCTTC
CASSQIVPGGQFF
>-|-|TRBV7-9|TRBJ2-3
TGTGCCAGCAGATCCTACCCGGGCCTCCACCCGGGAGATACGCAGTATTTT
CASRSYPGLHPGDTQYF
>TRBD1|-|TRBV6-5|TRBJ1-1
TGTGCCAGCACTTGGACAGGGAACACTGAAGCTTTCTTT
CASTWTGNTEAFF
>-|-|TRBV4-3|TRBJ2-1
TGCGCCAGCAGCCGTCTAATCTACAATGAGCAGTTCTTC
CASSRLIYNEQFF
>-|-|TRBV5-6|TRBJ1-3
TGTGCCAGCAGCATCCGGGACTATGGAAACACCATATATTTT
CASSIRDYGNTIYF
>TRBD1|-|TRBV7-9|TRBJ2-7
TGTGCCAGCAGCCCCGGGCAGGGGGCCTACGAGCAGTACTTC
CASSPGQGAYEQYF
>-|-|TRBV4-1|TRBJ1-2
TGCGCCAGCAGCCAAGAAGGCCCCCACAGCAACTATGGCTACACCTTC
CASSQEGPHSNYGYTF
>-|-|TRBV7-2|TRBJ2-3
TGTGCCAGCAGCTCAACGGTCGACAGAAGCACAGATACGCAGTATTTT
CASSSTVDRSTDTQYF
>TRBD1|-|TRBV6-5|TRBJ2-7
TGTGCCAGCAGCACCCGGGACAGGGACTACGAGCAGTACTTC
CASSTRDRDYEQYF
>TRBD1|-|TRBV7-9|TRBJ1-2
TGTGCCAGCAGCTGGCGACAGGGAGTTGGCTACACCTTC
CASSWRQGVGYTF
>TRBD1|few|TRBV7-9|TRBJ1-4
TGTGCCAGCAGCTTAGGAAGCCACAGGGGGCGTCCGGCTGAAAAACTGTTTTTT
CASSLGSHRGRPAEKLFF
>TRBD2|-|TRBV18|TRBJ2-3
TGTGCCAGCTCACCCACTAGCGGCGCAGATACGCAGTATTTT
CASSPTSGADTQYF
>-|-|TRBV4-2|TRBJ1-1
TGTGCCAGCAGCCAAGATGGCCAGGGACAAGCTTTCTTT
CASSQDGQGQAFF
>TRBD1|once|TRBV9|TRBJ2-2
TGTGCCAGCAGCGTCGGACAGGGCGGCGGGGAGCTGTTTTTT
CASSVGQGGGELFF
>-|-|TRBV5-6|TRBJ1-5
TGTGCCAGCAGCCTGAGGGTCAATCAGCCCCAGCATTTT
CASSLRVNQPQHF
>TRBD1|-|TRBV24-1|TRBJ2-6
TGTGCCACCAGTGATTCTCCCGGGACAGGATTCTCTGGGGCCAACGTCCTGACTTTC
CATSDSPGTGFSGANVLTF
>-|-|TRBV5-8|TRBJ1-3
TGTGCCAGCAGCTTTGACCGATTTACCATATATTTT
CASSFDRFTIYF
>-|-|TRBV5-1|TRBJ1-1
TGCGCCAGCAGCTTGGGCGGGGGAGGGGAGAACACTGAAGCTTTCTTT
CASSLGGGGENTEAFF
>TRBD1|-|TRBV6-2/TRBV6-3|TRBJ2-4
TGTGCCAGCAGTTCACGGGACAGGGGGGTCGGGATTCAGTACTTC
CASSSRDRGVGIQYF
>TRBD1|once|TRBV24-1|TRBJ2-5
TGTGCCACCAGTGATCTCGAGGGGGCTCGGGACCGCCAGTACTTC
CATSDLEGARDRQYF
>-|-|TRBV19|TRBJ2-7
TGTGCCAGTAGAACGAAAACTTCTCCCTACGAGCAGTACTTC
CASRTKTSPYEQYF
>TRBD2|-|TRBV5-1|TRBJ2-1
TGCGCCAGCAGCTTTAGCCTAGCGGGGGGGCGCTCCTACAATGAGCAGTTCTTC
CASSFSLAGGRSYNEQFF
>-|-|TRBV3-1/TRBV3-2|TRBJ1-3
TGTGCCAGCAGCCACCGAGGGGACGCCATGGCCATATATTTT
CASSHRGDAMAIYF
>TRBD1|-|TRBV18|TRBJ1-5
TGTGCCAGCTCAACAGGGGATCAGCCCCAGCATTTT
CASSTGDQPQHF
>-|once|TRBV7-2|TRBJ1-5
TGTGCCAGCAGCTTAGACGGGGGGCCAGGGCAGCCCCAGCATTTT
CASSLDGGPGQPQHF
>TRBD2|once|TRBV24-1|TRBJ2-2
TGTGCCACCAGTGACCCGAATAGCGGGAGGTCCACCGGGGAGCTGTTTTTT
CATSDPNSGRSTGELFF
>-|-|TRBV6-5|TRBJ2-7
TGTGCCAGCAGGCTCCAACAGGGTATAGAGCAGTACTTC
CASRLQQGIEQYF